Shown below are 5 T cell receptor beta chains from a single sample sequenced in a study of beta chain features in type 1 diabetes (dated by TCRdb to the late 2010s). Library preparation employed the immunoSEQ multiplex PCR assay. All of the isolated RNA was reverse transcribed with the High Capacity cDNA Reverse Transcription Kit, so expressed TCRB transcripts were sequenced. TCRdb took over this immuneACCESS table, retaining in-frame rearrangements with V and J assigned. Such tables are incomplete; in checked studies, under half of the missing clones stem from an unresolved V gene, and the remainder is unexplained. Recorded for this sample are 150,000 to 190,000 clones; approximately 8.1% of them occurred a single time. 0.55% to 0.65% of the sample goes to the ten largest clones. The sequencing sample was made of central memory CD4+ T cells from blood. The receptors shown here come from a man between 18 and 29 years old in good health.

This clone was seen many times. V usage is TRBV7-9 and J usage is TRBJ2-5, with TRBD2 matching 14 bases. The germline V gene encodes CDR1 SEHNR and CDR2 FQNEAQ (reference sequence). After removal of 5 bases from V and 4 bases from J, the junction contained 6 bases not matched to a gene. The CDR3 consists of 16 residues. CDR3: CASSLGLAGVAETQYF. The CDR3 DNA reads TGTGCCAGCAGCCTGGGACTAGCGGGAGTGGCAGAGACCCAGTACTTC.

DNA of the CDR3: TGTGCCAGCAGCCCCTACCGGGATAGTATCTACGAGCAGTACTTC. This codes for CASSPYRDSIYEQYF. The chain uses TRBV7-2 and TRBJ2-7, with a weak D call TRBD2 (5 bases). The CDR3 has 15 amino acids. Trimming shortened V by 5 bases and J by 3 bases, and 17 bases separated the two germline ends. Germline V CDR1 and CDR2: SGHTA, FQGNSA. The full variable domain, rest sourced from reference TRBV7-2 and TRBJ2-7, is GAGVSQSPSNKVTEKGKDVELRCDPISGHTALYWYRQSLGQGLEFLIYFQGNSAPDKSGLPSDRFSAERTGGSVSTLTIQRTQQEDSAVYLCASSPYRDSIYEQYFGPGTRLTVT.

The chain combines TRBV5-4 with TRBJ2-5; maybe TRBD2 (6 bases). The CDR3 extends over 15 amino acids. Germline lookup yields CDR1 SGHNT and CDR2 YYREEE (reference sequence). Trimming removed 4 bases from V and 7 bases from J, with 20 bases in between. Written as DNA, the CDR3 is TGTGCCAGCAGCCAAGACGTGTCCGCCGGGGGGACCCAGTACTTC. Translated, it gives CASSQDVSAGGTQYF.

The chain is built from TRBV9 and TRBJ1-2; possibly TRBD1 for D (5 bases). V was shortened by 4 bases and J by 8 bases, with 15 bases between the two germline ends. This CDR3 region has 13 residues. In germline, CDR1 is SGDLS, CDR2 YYNGEE. The CDR3 region is CASSPIGGLGYTF. The CDR3 DNA reads TGTGCCAGCAGCCCCATTGGGGGGTTGGGCTACACCTTC.

The rearrangement joins TRBV2 to TRBJ1-6; D is undetermined. The CDR3 runs to 12 residues. V dropped 6 bases and J dropped 9 bases, with 9 bases sitting between them. CDR1 is SNHLY, CDR2 FYNNEI, per germline. In DNA, the CDR3 is TGTGCCAGCAGGGCGACTAGTTCACCCCTCCACTTT. Amino acid sequence: CASRATSSPLHF.